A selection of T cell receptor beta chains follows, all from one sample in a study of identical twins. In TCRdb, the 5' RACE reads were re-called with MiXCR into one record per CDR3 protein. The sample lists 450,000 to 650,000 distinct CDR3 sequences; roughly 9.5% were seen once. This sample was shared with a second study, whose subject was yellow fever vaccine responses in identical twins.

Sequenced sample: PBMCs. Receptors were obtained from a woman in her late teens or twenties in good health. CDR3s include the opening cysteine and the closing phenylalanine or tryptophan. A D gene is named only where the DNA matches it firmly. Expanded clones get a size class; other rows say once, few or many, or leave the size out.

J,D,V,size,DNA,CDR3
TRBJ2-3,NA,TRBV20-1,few,TGCAGTGCCCCTGGGCTAGCGGATACGCAGTATTTT,CSAPGLADTQYF
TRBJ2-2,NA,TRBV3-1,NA,TGTGCCAGCACGGGCGGGGCCCCCCGGTTCGGGGAGCTGTTTTTT,CASTGGAPRFGELFF
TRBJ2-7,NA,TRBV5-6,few,TGTGCCAGCATGGGAGGGGGTCCCTACGAGCAGTACTTC,CASMGGGPYEQYF
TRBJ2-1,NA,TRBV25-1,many,TGTGCCAGCAGATCGGACGGAACTTACAATGAGCAGTTCTTC,CASRSDGTYNEQFF
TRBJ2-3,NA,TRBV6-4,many,TGTGCCAACCCACGACAGGAGAGCACAGATACGCAGTATTTT,CANPRQESTDTQYF
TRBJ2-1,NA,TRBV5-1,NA,TGCGCCAGCAGGGATACTGGGAATGAGCAGTTCTTC,CASRDTGNEQFF
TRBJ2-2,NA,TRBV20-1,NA,TGCAGTGCTAGAGATATTAGGACAACGACCGGGGAGCTGTTTTTT,CSARDIRTTTGELFF
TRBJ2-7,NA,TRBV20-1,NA,TGCAGTGCTAGACAGCCCTCCTACGAGCAGTACTTC,CSARQPSYEQYF
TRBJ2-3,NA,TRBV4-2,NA,TGTGCCAGCAGCCAGGGGGCGGGGAGCACAGATACGCAGTATTTT,CASSQGAGSTDTQYF
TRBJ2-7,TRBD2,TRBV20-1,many,TGCAGTGCTAGGGGACTAGCGGGGGACTCCTACGAGCAGTACTTC,CSARGLAGDSYEQYF
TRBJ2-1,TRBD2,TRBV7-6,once,TGTGCCAGCAGCTTGCTTCGGACTAGAGAGCAGTTCTTC,CASSLLRTREQFF
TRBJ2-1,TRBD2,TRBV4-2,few,TGTGCCAGCAGCCAAGGGACTAGCGGGAGGTCCCGCTCCTACAATGAGCAGTTCTTC,CASSQGTSGRSRSYNEQFF
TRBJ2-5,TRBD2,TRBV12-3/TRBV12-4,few,TGTGCCAGCAGCCGACTAGCGGCTCCTAAAGAGACCCAGTACTTC,CASSRLAAPKETQYF
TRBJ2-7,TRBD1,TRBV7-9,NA,TGTGCCAGCAGCCACCGGGACAGGCGTTACGAGCAGTACTTC,CASSHRDRRYEQYF
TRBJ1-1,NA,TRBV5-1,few,TGCGCCAGCAGCCCCGACCGGACATTGAACACTGAAGCTTTCTTT,CASSPDRTLNTEAFF
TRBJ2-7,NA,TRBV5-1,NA,TGCGCCAGCAGCTTGAACCCCCGAGACAGGCCCAGCTACGAGCAGTACTTC,CASSLNPRDRPSYEQYF
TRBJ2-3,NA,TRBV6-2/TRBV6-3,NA,TGTGCCAGCAGGTTACTAGGGTACACGCAGTATTTT,CASRLLGYTQYF
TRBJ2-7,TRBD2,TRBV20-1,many,TGCAGTGCTAGCCGCGGGAGACTGAACGAGCAGTACTTC,CSASRGRLNEQYF
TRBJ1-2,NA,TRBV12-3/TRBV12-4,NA,TGTGCCAGCAGTTTAACTGTGACACCTAACTATGGCTACACCTTC,CASSLTVTPNYGYTF
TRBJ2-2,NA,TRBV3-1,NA,TGTGCCAGCACCCAAGGCGGTAAGGTGACCGGGGAGCTGTTTTTT,CASTQGGKVTGELFF
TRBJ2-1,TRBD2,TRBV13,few,TGTGCCAGCAGCTTCGCCCAGCGGGAATACAATGAGTATAAGCAGTTCTTC,CASSFAQREYNEYKQFF
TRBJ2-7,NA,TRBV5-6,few,TGTGCCAGCAGCTGGTCGCGCTTCCAGAACTACGAGCAGTACTTC,CASSWSRFQNYEQYF
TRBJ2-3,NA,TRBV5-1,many,TGCGCCAGCAGCTTGGCGGCGGCTAGTACAGATACGCAGTATTTT,CASSLAAASTDTQYF
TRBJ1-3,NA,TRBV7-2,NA,TGTGCCAGCAGCTTAGAGGCGGGACTCCGGAACACCATATATTTT,CASSLEAGLRNTIYF
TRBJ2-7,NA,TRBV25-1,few,TGTGCCAGCAGTGAACCGGACGGGGTCGAGCAGTACTTC,CASSEPDGVEQYF
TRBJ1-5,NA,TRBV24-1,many,TGTGCCACCAACGACGGGTGGGATCAGCCCCAGCATTTT,CATNDGWDQPQHF
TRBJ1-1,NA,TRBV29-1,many,TGCAGCGTTGAAGATTTCAGGGGAATTGCCAACACTGAAGCTTTCTTT,CSVEDFRGIANTEAFF
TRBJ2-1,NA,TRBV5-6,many,TGTGCCAGCAGCTTGACACCTGCCCTCTTGGGCAATGAGCAGTTCTTC,CASSLTPALLGNEQFF
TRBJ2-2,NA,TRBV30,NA,TGTGCCTGGAGTCGGACACTGAACACCGGGGAGCTGTTTTTT,CAWSRTLNTGELFF
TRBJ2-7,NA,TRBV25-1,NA,TGTGCCAGCTCCGACAGGCCCTCCTACGAGCAGTACTTC,CASSDRPSYEQYF
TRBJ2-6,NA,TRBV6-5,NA,TGTGCCAGCAGTTATGGGACATCTGGGGCCAACGTCCTGACTTTC,CASSYGTSGANVLTF
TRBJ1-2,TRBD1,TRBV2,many,TGTGCCAGCAGTGAAGCTCCTCAACAATTGGACAGGGAAACATCGGACTATGGCTACACCTTC,CASSEAPQQLDRETSDYGYTF
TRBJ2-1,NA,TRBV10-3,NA,TGTGCCATCAGTTTTTCGGGAAGCTCCTACAATGAGCAGTTCTTC,CAISFSGSSYNEQFF
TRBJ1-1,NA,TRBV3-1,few,TGTGCCAGCAGCCAATCGTCGGGGGCTTTCTTT,CASSQSSGAFF
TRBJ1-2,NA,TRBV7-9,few,TGTGCCAGCAGCTTATATCTTGGTGTCAGTGTCTCGGAAGGCTACACCTTC,CASSLYLGVSVSEGYTF
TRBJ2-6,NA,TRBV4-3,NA,TGCGCCAGCAGCCAAGATGAATCATCTGGGGCCAACGTCCTGACTTTC,CASSQDESSGANVLTF
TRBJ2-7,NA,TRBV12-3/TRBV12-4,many,TGTGCCAGCAGTTTACGGGACGGGGAGCAGTACTTC,CASSLRDGEQYF
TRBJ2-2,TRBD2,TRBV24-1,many,TGTGCCACCAGTGATCGACTAGCGGGAGAAACCGGGGAGCTGTTTTTT,CATSDRLAGETGELFF
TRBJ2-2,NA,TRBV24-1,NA,TGTGCCACCAGTGATTTGGGTCGGGGGCTGGCGAACACCGGGGAGCTGTTTTTT,CATSDLGRGLANTGELFF
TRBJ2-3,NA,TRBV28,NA,TGTGCCAGCAGGGGCGCCCCAGATACGCAGTATTTT,CASRGAPDTQYF
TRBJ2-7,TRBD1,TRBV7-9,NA,TGTGCCAGCAGCTTAAGGACAGGGGTCAACAACTCCTACGAGCAGTACTTC,CASSLRTGVNNSYEQYF
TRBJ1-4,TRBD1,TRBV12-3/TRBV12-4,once,TGTGCCAGCAGTGACGGGACAGGGGTAGAAAAACTGTTTTTT,CASSDGTGVEKLFF
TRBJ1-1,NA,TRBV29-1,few,TGCAGCGTCTCCGGACGCCTGAAACAGAACACTGAAGCTTTCTTT,CSVSGRLKQNTEAFF
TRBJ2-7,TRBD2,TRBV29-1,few,TGCAGCTTCGGGGGTGCGGGAGTCTACGAGCAGTACTTC,CSFGGAGVYEQYF
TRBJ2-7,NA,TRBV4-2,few,TGTGCCAGCAGCCAAGTACTACAGGAGTCCGAGCAGTACTTC,CASSQVLQESEQYF